Following are 14 T cell receptor beta chains from one sample sequenced in a study of T cell responses to AZD1222 COVID-19 vaccine. Method: immunoSEQ multiplex PCR; TCRdb's copy keeps in-frame clones and lacks some. Altogether more than 100,000 clones are present, around 90% being singletons, with the ten largest covering about 2.5%. The specimen was peripheral blood, collected 28 days after the second AZD1222 dose. Receptor source: an adult who received the AZD1222 COVID-19 vaccine.

The chain carries TRBV4-3 and TRBJ2-3; 7 positions match TRBD2. V gave up 0 bases and J gave up 2 bases; unmatched junction bases: 14. Germline V lookup: CDR1 LGHNA, CDR2 YSLEER. The CDR3 extends over 19 amino acids. The CDR3 spells CASSQDIMLRGRHTDTQYF. The CDR3 region has the DNA TGCGCCAGCAGCCAAGATATCATGCTGCGGGGGAGACACACAGATACGCAGTATTTT.

The rearrangement uses TRBV6-1 and TRBJ1-2; TRBD1 matches 10 bases. Germline-derived CDR1 and CDR2 are MNHNS and SASEGT. J gave up 5 bases and V 0 bases, and 0 bases lay outside the gene matches. The length of the CDR3 is 14 residues. The CDR3 DNA reads TGTGCCAGCAGTGAAGCGGGACAGGGGTATGGCTACACCTTC. Translating gives CASSEAGQGYGYTF.

V and J are TRBV15 and TRBJ1-4; a weak D match, TRBD1 (6 bases). Deletions cut 3 bases from V and 5 bases from J, with 13 bases between. Germline CDR1 LNHNV, CDR2 YYDKDF (reference sequence). The CDR3 is 15 amino acids. The CDR3 DNA reads TGTGCCACCAGCAGGATCAGGGGTGACAATGAAAAACTGTTTTTT. Translation: CATSRIRGDNEKLFF. The full variable domain, rest sourced from reference TRBV15 and TRBJ1-4, is DAMVIQNPRYQVTQFGKPVTLSCSQTLNHNVMYWYQQKSSQAPKLLFHYYDKDFNNEADTPDNFQSRRPNTSFCFLDIRSPGLGDTAMYLCATSRIRGDNEKLFFGSGTQLSVL.

This rearrangement joins TRBV28 to TRBJ1-1; D not certain. The ends were cut back, 2 bases at V and 1 base at J, with 8 bases in the middle. The V gene's germline CDR1 is MDHEN and CDR2 SYDVKM. This CDR3 comprises 14 residues. CDR3 sequence (DNA): TGTGCCAGCAGTTTAACAAAAGCGAACACTGAAGCTTTCTTT. This codes for CASSLTKANTEAFF.

V is TRBV6-5 and J is TRBJ2-5; no clear D. Germline V gene data show CDR1 as MNHEY and CDR2 as SVGAGI. V lost 4 bases, J lost 5 bases, and 8 bases lay in between. This CDR3 is 12 amino acids long. DNA of the CDR3: TGTGCCAGCAGTTGGAATCGGGAGACCCAGTACTTC. This gives the protein CASSWNRETQYF.

The chain employs TRBV5-1 and TRBJ1-4; unclear D gene. V lost 5 bases and J lost 0, with 5 bases in between. Germline-derived CDR1 and CDR2 are SGHRS and YFSETQ. CDR3 size: 13 residues. The CDR3 protein is CASREPTNEKLFF. Written as DNA, the CDR3 is TGCGCCAGCAGGGAGCCAACTAATGAAAAACTGTTTTTT.

This chain connects TRBV5-1 to TRBJ2-1; a weak D match, TRBD2 (5 bases). Trimming pared 1 base from V and 4 bases from J, leaving 12 bases between. The CDR3 is made up of 15 amino acids. Germline V gives CDR1 SGHRS, CDR2 YFSETQ. This CDR3 is CASSLSDYIYNEQFF. CDR3 in DNA: TGCGCCAGCAGCTTGAGTGACTATATTTACAATGAGCAGTTCTTC.

This clone appeared a single time. The genes are TRBV5-1 and TRBJ2-1; TRBD1 matches at 8 bases. The CDR3 consists of 15 residues. CDR1 and CDR2 from the germline V gene are SGHRS and YFSETQ. Losses at the gene ends were 0 bases for V and 2 bases for J; bases not matched to a gene: 1. The CDR3 spells CASSLAQGAYNEQFF. DNA for the CDR3: TGCGCCAGCAGCTTGGCACAGGGGGCCTACAATGAGCAGTTCTTC.

V usage is TRBV28 and J usage is TRBJ1-2; unclear D gene. The V end was cut by 8 bases, the J end by 0 bases, with 7 bases between. Germline V gene data show CDR1 as MDHEN and CDR2 as SYDVKM. The CDR3 extends over 12 amino acids. The CDR3 bases are TGTGCCAGCCGGAGCTCTAACTATGGCTACACCTTC. This gives the protein CASRSSNYGYTF.

The chain couples TRBV7-9 to TRBJ1-5, with 7 positions matching TRBD1. Germline V gene data show CDR1 as SEHNR and CDR2 as FQNEAQ (reference sequence). The CDR3 extends over 15 amino acids. Trimming cost V 5 bases and J 0 bases; bases outside gene matches: 4. The chain's CDR3 is CASSQTGNSNQPQHF. In DNA, the CDR3 is TGTGCCAGCAGCCAGACAGGGAATAGCAATCAGCCCCAGCATTTT.

The rearrangement links TRBV5-1 to TRBJ1-6; 9 bases line up with TRBD1. The germline V gene encodes CDR1 SGHRS and CDR2 YFSETQ. The CDR3 is made up of 16 amino acids. Trimming removed 2 bases from V and 12 bases from J; junction bases left unmatched: 12. The CDR3 spells CASSFGRGTGTEPLHF. Here the CDR3 DNA reads TGCGCCAGCAGCTTTGGCCGGGGGACAGGGACGGAACCCCTCCACTTT.

CDR3 coding DNA: TGTGCCAGCAGCGTAAGCGGCACCGGGGAGCTGTTTTTT. It codes for CASSVSGTGELFF. The chain joins TRBV7-2 to TRBJ2-2; weak D call: TRBD2 (5 bases). Germline V gene data show CDR1 as SGHTA and CDR2 as FQGNSA. This CDR3 is 13 amino acids long. The V gene lost 5 bases and the J gene lost 4 bases, with 8 bases spanning the gap.

This chain links TRBV11-1 with TRBJ2-1; no definite D call. Germline lookup yields CDR1 SGHAT and CDR2 FQDESV (reference sequence). Trimming pared 3 bases from V and 0 bases from J, leaving 6 bases between. CDR3 length: 14 amino acids. CDR3 in amino acids: CASSLTSSYNEQFF. CDR3 nucleotides: TGTGCCAGCAGCTTGACTTCCTCCTACAATGAGCAGTTCTTC.

This clone was found once. The CDR3 loop is CAISESNRVSGGNTIYF. CDR3 nucleotides: TGTGCCATCAGTGAGTCGAACAGGGTCTCTGGTGGAAACACCATATATTTT. This rearrangement joins TRBV10-3 to TRBJ1-3; TRBD1 might be the D (6 bases). The V end lost 0 bases, the J end lost 3 bases, and 15 bases lay between the germline ends. CDR1 is ENHRY, CDR2 SYGVKD, per germline. The CDR3 is 17 residues long.